A selection of T cell receptor beta chains follows, all from one sample in a study of control samples from healthy donors and cancer patients. Profiled with immunoSEQ multiplex PCR; TCRdb holds only in-frame clones, not every one. In the table there are about 160,000 clones, roughly 90% of which are singletons. Sequencing input: blood. The receptors originated from a woman aged 25 to 39 in good health. Each CDR3 is given with its conserved first and last residue. A D gene is named only where the DNA matches it firmly.

V gene: TRBV7-9
J gene: TRBJ2-3
D gene: TRBD1
CDR3 DNA: TGTGCCAGCAGCCCAAAAGGGGACAGACCGACAGATACGCAGTATTTT
CDR3 protein: CASSPKGDRPTDTQYF

V gene: TRBV30
J gene: TRBJ1-1
D gene: -
CDR3 DNA: TGTGCCTGGAGGGGGGGGAGAGGGCACACTGAAGCTTTCTTT
CDR3 protein: CAWRGGRGHTEAFF

V gene: TRBV13
J gene: TRBJ2-4
D gene: -
CDR3 DNA: TGTGCCAGCAGCTTAGAGGGTAGCATTCAGTACTTC
CDR3 protein: CASSLEGSIQYF

V gene: TRBV19
J gene: TRBJ1-1
D gene: -
CDR3 DNA: TGTGCCAGTAGGGATAGCCGGGGCCTTGGCACTGAAGCTTTCTTT
CDR3 protein: CASRDSRGLGTEAFF

V gene: TRBV5-6
J gene: TRBJ2-5
D gene: -
CDR3 DNA: TGTGCCAGCAGCGAGGGGGGAGGGGAGACCCAGTACTTC
CDR3 protein: CASSEGGGETQYF

V gene: TRBV11-2
J gene: TRBJ2-7
D gene: -
CDR3 DNA: TGTGCCAGCAGTTCACTCAGGGAGAATGGCGAGCAGTACTTC
CDR3 protein: CASSSLRENGEQYF

V gene: TRBV7-3
J gene: TRBJ2-3
D gene: -
CDR3 DNA: TGTGCCAGCAGCTCTTACGGGCCCAGAGATACGCAGTATTTT
CDR3 protein: CASSSYGPRDTQYF

V gene: TRBV5-4
J gene: TRBJ2-4
D gene: TRBD1
CDR3 DNA: TGTGCCAGCAGTTTGACAGGGATCGCCAAAAACATTCAGTACTTC
CDR3 protein: CASSLTGIAKNIQYF

V gene: TRBV6-1
J gene: TRBJ1-2
D gene: -
CDR3 DNA: TGTGCCAGCAGTGAAGGGCGTAACTATGGCTACACCTTC
CDR3 protein: CASSEGRNYGYTF

V gene: TRBV4-1
J gene: TRBJ2-7
D gene: -
CDR3 DNA: TGCGCCAGCAGCCAAGTTCTCGGGGCGTCGGGGGAGCAGTACTTC
CDR3 protein: CASSQVLGASGEQYF

V gene: TRBV18
J gene: TRBJ2-7
D gene: -
CDR3 DNA: TGTGCCAGCTCACCTACGACTGAAGACGAGCAGTACTTC
CDR3 protein: CASSPTTEDEQYF

V gene: TRBV19
J gene: TRBJ1-1
D gene: -
CDR3 DNA: TGTGCCAGTAGTATTGGGAACACTGAAGCTTTCTTT
CDR3 protein: CASSIGNTEAFF

V gene: TRBV6-5
J gene: TRBJ2-7
D gene: TRBD1
CDR3 DNA: TGTGCCAACAGGGCCGGGACAGGGGACTACGAGCAGTACTTC
CDR3 protein: CANRAGTGDYEQYF

V gene: TRBV18
J gene: TRBJ2-1
D gene: TRBD1
CDR3 DNA: TGTGCCAGCTCATTGGACAGGGGGCGGAAGTTCTTC
CDR3 protein: CASSLDRGRKFF

V gene: TRBV30
J gene: TRBJ1-5
D gene: -
CDR3 DNA: TGTGCCTGGTCCCCGGGAGGGGTTCAGCCCCAGCATTTT
CDR3 protein: CAWSPGGVQPQHF

V gene: TRBV28
J gene: TRBJ2-3
D gene: TRBD1
CDR3 DNA: TGTGCCAGCAGTTTACCGGGACAGGGTACAGATACGCAGTATTTT
CDR3 protein: CASSLPGQGTDTQYF

V gene: TRBV4-3
J gene: TRBJ2-1
D gene: TRBD2
CDR3 DNA: TGCGCCAGCAGCCAAGTTCTGGCGGGAGGGCCGGGGGAGCAGTTCTTC
CDR3 protein: CASSQVLAGGPGEQFF

V gene: TRBV5-1
J gene: TRBJ2-2
D gene: TRBD1
CDR3 DNA: TGCGCCAGCAGCTCCTTTATGACAGGGGAAACCGGGGAGCTGTTTTTT
CDR3 protein: CASSSFMTGETGELFF

V gene: TRBV20-1
J gene: TRBJ1-5
D gene: -
CDR3 DNA: TGCAGTGCTAGAGGCCCTCAGCCCCAGCATTTT
CDR3 protein: CSARGPQPQHF

V gene: TRBV3-1/TRBV3-2
J gene: TRBJ2-7
D gene: TRBD2
CDR3 DNA: TGTGCCAGCAGCCAAGGGGAGGGAACCATCTACGAGCAGTACTTC
CDR3 protein: CASSQGEGTIYEQYF

V gene: TRBV3-1/TRBV3-2
J gene: TRBJ2-6
D gene: -
CDR3 DNA: TGTGCCAGCAGCCAAGTGGTTAGGAGGGAATCTGGGGCCAACGTCCTGACTTTC
CDR3 protein: CASSQVVRRESGANVLTF

V gene: TRBV19
J gene: TRBJ2-7
D gene: -
CDR3 DNA: TGTGCCAGTAGTATACAGGGGCAGGGTGGCTACGAGCAGTACTTC
CDR3 protein: CASSIQGQGGYEQYF

V gene: TRBV5-1
J gene: TRBJ1-1
D gene: TRBD1
CDR3 DNA: TGCGCCAGCAGCTTAGGACAGGGAGGCGCTGAAGCTTTCTTT
CDR3 protein: CASSLGQGGAEAFF

V gene: TRBV7-8
J gene: TRBJ2-5
D gene: TRBD2
CDR3 DNA: TGTGCCAGCAGCTTGGGGACTAGCGGGAACCAAGAGACCCAGTACTTC
CDR3 protein: CASSLGTSGNQETQYF

V gene: TRBV5-1
J gene: TRBJ2-2
D gene: TRBD2
CDR3 DNA: TGCGCCAGCAGCTTGGTAGCGGGCTTCACCGGGGAGCTGTTTTTT
CDR3 protein: CASSLVAGFTGELFF

V gene: TRBV7-9
J gene: TRBJ1-1
D gene: TRBD1
CDR3 DNA: TGTGCCAGCAGCTTCCCAGGGGGGAACACTGAAGCTTTCTTT
CDR3 protein: CASSFPGGNTEAFF

V gene: TRBV28
J gene: TRBJ2-7
D gene: -
CDR3 DNA: TGTGCCAGCAGTCGGATAGTCTACGAGCAGTACTTC
CDR3 protein: CASSRIVYEQYF

V gene: TRBV21-1
J gene: TRBJ2-1
D gene: -
CDR3 DNA: TGTGCCAGCACCAAGGCCCATGAGCAGTTCTTC
CDR3 protein: CASTKAHEQFF

V gene: TRBV24-1
J gene: TRBJ1-1
D gene: -
CDR3 DNA: TGTGCCACCCGACTTAGGGTCGACACTGAAGCTTTCTTT
CDR3 protein: CATRLRVDTEAFF

V gene: TRBV27
J gene: TRBJ2-7
D gene: TRBD2
CDR3 DNA: TGTGCCAGCAGTTTCGGGTCTAGCGGGCCTCTCTCCTACGAGCAGTACTTC
CDR3 protein: CASSFGSSGPLSYEQYF

V gene: TRBV9
J gene: TRBJ1-3
D gene: -
CDR3 DNA: TGTGCCAGCTGTGGCGCCGGTTGGGACACCATATATTTT
CDR3 protein: CASCGAGWDTIYF

V gene: TRBV7-9
J gene: TRBJ1-6
D gene: TRBD1
CDR3 DNA: TGTGCCAGCAGCAACAGGGGGGGAGATAATTCACCCCTCCACTTT
CDR3 protein: CASSNRGGDNSPLHF

V gene: TRBV15
J gene: TRBJ1-5
D gene: TRBD1
CDR3 DNA: TGTGCCACCAGCAGAATGGGATACCGGGACAGTGATCAGCCCCAGCATTTT
CDR3 protein: CATSRMGYRDSDQPQHF

V gene: TRBV2
J gene: TRBJ2-1
D gene: TRBD2
CDR3 DNA: TGTGCCAGCATCGGAACTCGGACTAGCGCATACAATGAGCAGTTCTTC
CDR3 protein: CASIGTRTSAYNEQFF

V gene: TRBV13
J gene: TRBJ2-3
D gene: -
CDR3 DNA: TGTGCCAGCAGCTCAGGGACTTTTACAGATACGCAGTATTTT
CDR3 protein: CASSSGTFTDTQYF

V gene: TRBV6-4
J gene: TRBJ2-6
D gene: -
CDR3 DNA: TGTGCCAGCAGTGACAACTCTGGGGCCAACGTCCTGACTTTC
CDR3 protein: CASSDNSGANVLTF

V gene: TRBV2
J gene: TRBJ2-3
D gene: TRBD2
CDR3 DNA: TGTGCCAGCAGGACAGCGGGAGGGCCCCAAGATACGCAGTATTTT
CDR3 protein: CASRTAGGPQDTQYF

V gene: TRBV28
J gene: TRBJ1-1
D gene: TRBD1
CDR3 DNA: TGTGCCAGCAGTCAAACGCAACCCGGGACAGGGCCCGGCACTGAAGCTTTCTTT
CDR3 protein: CASSQTQPGTGPGTEAFF

V gene: TRBV24-1
J gene: TRBJ2-1
D gene: TRBD2
CDR3 DNA: TGTGCCACCAGTGATTACCGAGCGGGATTAGCCTACAATGAGCAGTTCTTC
CDR3 protein: CATSDYRAGLAYNEQFF

V gene: TRBV27
J gene: TRBJ2-3
D gene: -
CDR3 DNA: TGTGCCAGCAGTCTAAGAGTAACGGGGACAGATACGCAGTATTTT
CDR3 protein: CASSLRVTGTDTQYF